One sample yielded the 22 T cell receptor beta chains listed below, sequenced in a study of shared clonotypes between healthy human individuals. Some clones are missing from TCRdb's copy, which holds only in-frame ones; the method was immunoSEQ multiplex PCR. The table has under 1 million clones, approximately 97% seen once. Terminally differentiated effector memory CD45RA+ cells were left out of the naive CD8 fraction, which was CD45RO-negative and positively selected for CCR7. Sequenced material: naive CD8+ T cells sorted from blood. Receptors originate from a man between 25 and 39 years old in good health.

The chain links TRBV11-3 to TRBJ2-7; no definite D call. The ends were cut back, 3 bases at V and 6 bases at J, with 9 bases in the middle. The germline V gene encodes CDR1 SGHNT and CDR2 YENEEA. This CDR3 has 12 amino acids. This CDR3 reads CASSFESSEQYF. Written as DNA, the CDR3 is TGTGCCAGCAGCTTCGAGAGTTCCGAGCAGTACTTC. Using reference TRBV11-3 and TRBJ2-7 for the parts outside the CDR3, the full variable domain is EAGVVQSPRYKIIEKKQPVAFWCNPISGHNTLYWYLQNLGQGPELLIRYENEEAVDDSQLPKDRFSAERLKGVDSTLKIQPAELGDSAVYLCASSFESSEQYFGPGTRLTVT.

Written as DNA, the CDR3 is TGTGCCAGCAGCTTAATAAGGACTCCGTTTGAGCAGTACTTC. It specifies CASSLIRTPFEQYF. V and J are TRBV7-9 and TRBJ2-7; D perhaps matches TRBD2 (5 bases). Between the trimmed V and J ends, which lost 2 bases and 7 bases, there was a span of 15 bases. The CDR3 has 14 residues. Per germline, CDR1 SEHNR and CDR2 FQNEAQ (reference sequence).

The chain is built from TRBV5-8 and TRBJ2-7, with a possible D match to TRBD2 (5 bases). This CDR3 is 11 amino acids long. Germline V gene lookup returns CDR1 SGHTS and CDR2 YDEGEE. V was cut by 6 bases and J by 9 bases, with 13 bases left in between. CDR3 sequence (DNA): TGTGCCAGCAACACCGAGGGTGCGCAGTACTTC. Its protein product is CASNTEGAQYF. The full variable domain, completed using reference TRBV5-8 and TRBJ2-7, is EAGVTQSPTHLIKTRGQQATLRCSPISGHTSVYWYQQALGLGLQFLLWYDEGEERNRGNFPPRFSGRQFPNYSSELNVNALELEDSALYLCASNTEGAQYFGPGTRLTVT.

CDR3 DNA: TGCGCCACTCGGACCGGAGCCTACGAGCAGTACTTC. Protein product: CATRTGAYEQYF. The chain couples TRBV10-2 to TRBJ2-7; D call uncertain. The CDR3 runs to 12 residues. Trimming removed 10 bases at V and 2 bases at J, with 12 bases between. CDR1 and CDR2 (germline): WSHSY, SAAADI.

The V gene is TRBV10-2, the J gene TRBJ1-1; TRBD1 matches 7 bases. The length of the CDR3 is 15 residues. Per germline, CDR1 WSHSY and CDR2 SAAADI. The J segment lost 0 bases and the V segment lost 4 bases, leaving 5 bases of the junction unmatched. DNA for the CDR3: TGCGCCAGCAGTGTTCCAGGGGGGCTGAACACTGAAGCTTTCTTT. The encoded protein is CASSVPGGLNTEAFF.

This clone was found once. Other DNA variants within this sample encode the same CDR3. The CDR3 sequence: CASSLGPNYGYTF. The CDR3 region has the DNA TGTGCCAGCAGTTTAGGGCCTAACTATGGCTACACCTTC. This chain uses TRBV27 with TRBJ1-2, with D unresolved. The length of the CDR3 is 13 residues. The germline V and J ends were trimmed by 2 bases and 0 bases, with 4 bases remaining between them. CDR1 is MNHEY and CDR2 is SMNVEV in the germline V gene (reference sequence).

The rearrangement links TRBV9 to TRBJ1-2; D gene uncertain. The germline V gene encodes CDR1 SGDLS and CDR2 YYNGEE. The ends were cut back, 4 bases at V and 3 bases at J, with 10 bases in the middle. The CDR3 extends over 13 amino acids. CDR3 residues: CASSLDGYYGYTF. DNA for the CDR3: TGTGCCAGCAGCCTGGACGGGTACTATGGCTACACCTTC.

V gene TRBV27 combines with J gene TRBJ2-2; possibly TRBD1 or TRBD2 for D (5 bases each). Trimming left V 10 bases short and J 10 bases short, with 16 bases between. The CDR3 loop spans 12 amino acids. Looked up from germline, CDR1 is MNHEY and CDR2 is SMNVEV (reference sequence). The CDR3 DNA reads TGTGCCACTGGGACGACTTCCCTGGAGCTGTTTTTT. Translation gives CATGTTSLELFF.

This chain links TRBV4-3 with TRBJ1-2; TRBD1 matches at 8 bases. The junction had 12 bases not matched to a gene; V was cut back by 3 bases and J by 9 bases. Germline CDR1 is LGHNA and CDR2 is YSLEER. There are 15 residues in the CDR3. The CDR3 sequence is CASSHAGGVNGRYTF. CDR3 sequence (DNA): TGCGCCAGCAGCCATGCAGGGGGCGTCAATGGGCGCTACACCTTC.

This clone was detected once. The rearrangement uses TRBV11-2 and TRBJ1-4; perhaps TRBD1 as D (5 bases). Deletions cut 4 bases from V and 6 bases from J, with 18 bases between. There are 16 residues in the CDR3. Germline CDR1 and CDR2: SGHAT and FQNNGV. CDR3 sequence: CASSSPWGEFHEKLFF. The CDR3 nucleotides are TGTGCCAGCAGCTCTCCCTGGGGGGAGTTCCATGAAAAACTGTTTTTT.

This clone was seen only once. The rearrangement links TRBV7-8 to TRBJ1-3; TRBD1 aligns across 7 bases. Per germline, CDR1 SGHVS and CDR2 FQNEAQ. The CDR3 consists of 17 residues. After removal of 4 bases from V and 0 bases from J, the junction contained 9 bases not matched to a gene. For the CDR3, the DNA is TGTGCCAGCAGCTACCCGCGACAGGGCCCCTCTGGAAACACCATATATTTT. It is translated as CASSYPRQGPSGNTIYF.

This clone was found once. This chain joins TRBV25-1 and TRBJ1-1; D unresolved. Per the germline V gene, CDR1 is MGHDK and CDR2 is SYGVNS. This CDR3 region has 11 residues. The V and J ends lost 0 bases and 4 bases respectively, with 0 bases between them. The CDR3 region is CASSEYTEAFF. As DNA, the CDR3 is TGTGCCAGCAGTGAATACACTGAAGCTTTCTTT.

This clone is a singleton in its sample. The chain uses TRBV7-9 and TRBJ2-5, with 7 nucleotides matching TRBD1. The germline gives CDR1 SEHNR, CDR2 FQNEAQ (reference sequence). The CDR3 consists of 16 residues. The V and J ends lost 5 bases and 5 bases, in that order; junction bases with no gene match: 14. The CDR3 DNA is TGTGCCAGCAGCACAACACCGACAGGGCCGCTGGAGACCCAGTACTTC. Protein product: CASSTTPTGPLETQYF. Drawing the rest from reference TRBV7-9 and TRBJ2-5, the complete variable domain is DTGVSQNPRHKITKRGQNVTFRCDPISEHNRLYWYRQTLGQGPEFLTYFQNEAQLEKSRLLSDRFSAERPKGSFSTLEIQRTEQGDSAMYLCASSTTPTGPLETQYFGPGTRLLVL.

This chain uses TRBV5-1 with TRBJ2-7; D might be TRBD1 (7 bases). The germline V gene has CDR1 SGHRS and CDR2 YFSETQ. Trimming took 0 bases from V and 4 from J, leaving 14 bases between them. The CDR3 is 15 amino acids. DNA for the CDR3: TGCGCCAGCAGCTTGGGCGGGGACAGTGCTTACGAGCAGTACTTC. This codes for CASSLGGDSAYEQYF.

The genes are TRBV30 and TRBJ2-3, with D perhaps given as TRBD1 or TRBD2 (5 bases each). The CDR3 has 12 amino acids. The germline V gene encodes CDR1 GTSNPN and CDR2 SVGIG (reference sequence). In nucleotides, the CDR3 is TGTGCTGGGGACGAGACAGCGAATACGCAGTATTTT. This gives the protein CAGDETANTQYF.

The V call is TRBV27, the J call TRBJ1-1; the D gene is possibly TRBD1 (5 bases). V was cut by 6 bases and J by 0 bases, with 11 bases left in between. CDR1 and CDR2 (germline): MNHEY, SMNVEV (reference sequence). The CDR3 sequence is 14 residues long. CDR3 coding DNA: TGTGCCAGCAGAGAAGGGGCCCTGAACACTGAAGCTTTCTTT. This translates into CASREGALNTEAFF.

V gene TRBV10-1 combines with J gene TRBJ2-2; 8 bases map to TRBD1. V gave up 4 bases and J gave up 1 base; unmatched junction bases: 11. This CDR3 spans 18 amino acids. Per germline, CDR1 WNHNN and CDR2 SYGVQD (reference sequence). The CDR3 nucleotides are TGCGCCAGCAGTGTGGCCAGGGGGCATGGTTTGAACACCGGGGAGCTGTTTTTT. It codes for CASSVARGHGLNTGELFF.

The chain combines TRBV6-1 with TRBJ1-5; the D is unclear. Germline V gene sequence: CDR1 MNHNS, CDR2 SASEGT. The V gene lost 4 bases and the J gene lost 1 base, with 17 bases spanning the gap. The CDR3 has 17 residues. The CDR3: CASSATPGAWSNQPQHF. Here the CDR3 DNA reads TGTGCCAGCAGTGCAACTCCGGGAGCTTGGAGCAATCAGCCCCAGCATTTT.

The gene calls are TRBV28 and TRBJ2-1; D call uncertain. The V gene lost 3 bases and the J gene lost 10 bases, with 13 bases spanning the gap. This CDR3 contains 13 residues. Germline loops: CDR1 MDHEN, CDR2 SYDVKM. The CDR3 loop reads CASSFGPSQEQFF. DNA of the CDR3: TGTGCCAGCAGTTTTGGACCGTCTCAGGAGCAGTTCTTC. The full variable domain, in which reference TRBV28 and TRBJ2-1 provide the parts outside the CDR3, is DVKVTQSSRYLVKRTGEKVFLECVQDMDHENMFWYRQDPGLGLRLIYFSYDVKMKEKGDIPEGYSVSREKKERFSLILESASTNQTSMYLCASSFGPSQEQFFGPGTRLTVL.

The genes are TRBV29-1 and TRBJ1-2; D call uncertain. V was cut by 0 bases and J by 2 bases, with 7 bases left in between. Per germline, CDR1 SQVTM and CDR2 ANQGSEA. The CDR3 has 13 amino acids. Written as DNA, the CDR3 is TGCAGCGTTGAAGACCTAAGGAACTATGGCTACACCTTC. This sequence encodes CSVEDLRNYGYTF.

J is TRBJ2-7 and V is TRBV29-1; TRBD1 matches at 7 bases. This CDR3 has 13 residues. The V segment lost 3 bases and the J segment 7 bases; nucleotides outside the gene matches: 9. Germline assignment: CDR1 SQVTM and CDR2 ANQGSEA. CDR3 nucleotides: TGCAGCGTTGACGAGACAGGGTTTGAGGAGCAGTACTTC. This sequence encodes CSVDETGFEEQYF.

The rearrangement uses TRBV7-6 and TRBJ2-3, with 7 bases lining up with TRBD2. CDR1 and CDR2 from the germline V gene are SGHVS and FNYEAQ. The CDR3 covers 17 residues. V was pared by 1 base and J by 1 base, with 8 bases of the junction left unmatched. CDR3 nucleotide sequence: TGTGCCAGCAGCTTAGTTCCGCGGGAGAGAGGCACAGATACGCAGTATTTT. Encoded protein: CASSLVPRERGTDTQYF.